This is a list of T cell receptor beta chains from one sample in a study of CD8 T cells in ankylosing spondylitis. TCRdb called the 5' RACE reads again in MiXCR, with one record for every CDR3 protein. The sample carries 300,000 to 400,000 distinct CDR3 sequences, 9.5% to 13% recorded once. The sample was blood, either unsorted or a sorted T cell fraction (not recorded which). These receptor sequences come from a female donor with ankylosing spondylitis or in good health (not recorded which). CDR3s include the opening cysteine and the closing phenylalanine or tryptophan.

TRBJ2-1	TRBV7-8	CASSPHFSVSYNEQFF
TRBJ2-1	TRBV12-3/TRBV12-4	CASSLTRGNEQFF
TRBJ2-6	TRBV10-3	CAISEQLSGANVLTF
TRBJ1-6	TRBV30	CAWSYRASDSPLHF
TRBJ2-7	TRBV4-2	CASSPHRGNEQYF
TRBJ2-4	TRBV12-3/TRBV12-4	CASSGDLSGFFQYF
TRBJ2-2	TRBV5-6	CASRRVNTGELFF
TRBJ2-7	TRBV7-9	CASSVHGGSYEQYF
TRBJ1-6	TRBV5-4	CASSYKAGVDSPLHF
TRBJ2-4	TRBV5-1	CASSLFVSGNIQYF
TRBJ1-3	TRBV20-1	CSARDWAQPGDSGNTIYF
TRBJ1-3	TRBV5-5	CASIRGQGQFGTIYF
TRBJ2-3	TRBV19	CASSTGGVRSDTQYF
TRBJ2-7	TRBV7-9	CASSHGAGRSYEQYF
TRBJ1-1	TRBV5-1	CASSSAGVSNTEAFF
TRBJ2-3	TRBV28	CASLEIDTQYF
TRBJ2-5	TRBV20-1	CSAKTSGGTQETQYF
TRBJ2-5	TRBV12-3/TRBV12-4	CASSFSHGQKRQETQYF
TRBJ2-1	TRBV10-3	CAIGLGRGSSYNEQFF
TRBJ2-1	TRBV15	CATSRDLRGSNEQFF
TRBJ1-3	TRBV7-3	CASSLGGSPGNTIYF
TRBJ2-4	TRBV12-3/TRBV12-4	CASSLSGGDIQYF
TRBJ1-5	TRBV20-1	CSARDGQEYNQPQHF
TRBJ2-1	TRBV5-1	CASSSSGGAGEQFF
TRBJ2-7	TRBV29-1	CSVALVQGYEQYF
TRBJ1-2	TRBV10-3	CAISESRGTNYGYTF
TRBJ2-7	TRBV5-1	CASSFYGEQYF
TRBJ2-7	TRBV27	CASRDRVNNEQYF
TRBJ2-1	TRBV28	CASSLRPSGADNEQFF
TRBJ2-7	TRBV7-6	CASSYRDIGEQYF
TRBJ1-1	TRBV7-9	CASRTGELNTEAFF
TRBJ2-7	TRBV20-1	CSARTPSVRNYEQYF
TRBJ2-7	TRBV20-1	CSAYLGAGSYEQYF
TRBJ1-5	TRBV28	CASSRTGPQHF
TRBJ1-5	TRBV7-9	CASSLGTGDFNQPQHF
TRBJ2-1	TRBV5-1	CASSFLGSHPSNEQFF
TRBJ2-2	TRBV18	CASSPPGDTGELFF
TRBJ2-1	TRBV27	CASKERVEQFF
TRBJ2-1	TRBV5-1	CASSETIAAYNEQFF
TRBJ2-3	TRBV12-3/TRBV12-4	CASSFYRANTDTQYF
TRBJ2-3	TRBV20-1	CSAAAGADTQYF
TRBJ2-1	TRBV6-1	CASNPRGGVTYNEQFF
TRBJ2-2	TRBV5-1	CASSLARDLTGELFF
TRBJ2-3	TRBV5-1	CASSDYLGTDTQYF
TRBJ2-2	TRBV7-8	CASTPLARGTGELFF
TRBJ1-1	TRBV12-3/TRBV12-4	CASSSRLTGWDTEAFF
TRBJ2-3	TRBV5-1	CASSPPSGDTTDTQYF
TRBJ2-3	TRBV5-1	CASSLTSGAITDTQYF
TRBJ1-5	TRBV12-3/TRBV12-4	CASSPTGDGNQPQHF
TRBJ1-1	TRBV5-4	CASSWGAGEAFF
TRBJ1-6	TRBV20-1	CSARMPPLAISSPLHF
TRBJ2-1	TRBV20-1	CSALPGGRDEQFF
TRBJ1-1	TRBV5-1	CASSTGHTGGGTEAFF